This T cell receptor (beta chain) emerged from a study of Ad26.COV2.S vaccination and SARS-CoV-2 variants. At the level of the study: Each vaccinee took Ad26.COV2.S intramuscularly, once or twice 56 days apart.

This CDR3 contains 13 residues. The V gene's germline CDR1 is SNHLY and CDR2 FYNNEI. Trimming pared 4 bases from V and 3 bases from J, leaving 10 bases between. Study-wide findings and caveats: Reportedly, spike-specific CD8+ and CD4+ T cell responses achieved substantial breadth once vaccination had taken place.

Data came from immunoSEQ multiplex PCR; TCRdb stores just in-frame clones and leaves some out. The repertoire consists of about 400,000 clones, with more than 75% occurring once and the leading ten covering approximately 4%. This clone has just a few counts. Its antigen is undetermined. Specified treatment: approximately 18 received Ad26.COV2.S at low or high dose, single or two shots; 5 received placebo; per-sample allocation not given. Specimen acquisition occurred on day 63 following the initial vaccine or placebo injection. A Boston adult aged 18-55 years was the donor. The chain is built from TRBV2 and TRBJ2-7, with D hard to call. The sequence was obtained from a person between 18 and 65 years old who received the Ad26.COV2.S COVID-19 vaccine or a placebo. The sequencing used peripheral blood, collected in a trial of Ad26.COV2.S vaccine versus placebo. CDR3 nucleotides: TGTGCCAGCAGTGGAGAGTGGGGCTACGAGCAGTACTTC. Translating it yields CASSGEWGYEQYF.